One T cell receptor (beta chain) is described in this entry. These data originate in a study of blood T cell repertoires in COVID-19. Study-level information: Samples taken during acute and convalescent COVID-19 were collected in the United States, Italy and Spain. In each case, the material was cDNA or gDNA derived from T cells, B-cell-depleted T cells, or PBMCs.

Per the study methods: Reference gene primer amplification yielded estimated nucleated cell counts. Profiled with immunoSEQ multiplex PCR; TCRdb holds only in-frame clones, not every one. Clonal size and the V and J genes are those of that table, whereas D and trimming came from the DNA. The table lists fewer than 300,000 clones, roughly 85% of them singletons. Trimming at V came to 5 bases and at J to 4 bases, leaving 4 bases not matched to a gene. This CDR3 is built from 13 residues. The sample was peripheral blood. This receptor was obtained from a man between 45 and 60 years old with active or convalescent COVID-19. The chain links TRBV12-3 or TRBV12-4 to TRBJ1-2, with TRBD1 identical over 7 bases. The CDR3 loop reads CASSETGSYGYTF. The CDR3 DNA sequence: TGTGCCAGCAGTGAGACAGGGAGCTATGGCTACACCTTC.